The 4 T cell receptor beta chains listed next were all sequenced from one sample in a study of HIV-infected patients and healthy controls. All unsorted peripheral T cells were captured because whole blood was used without fractionation. Alpha and beta constant-region primers primed reverse transcription of 500 to 550 ng RNA. Each of the alpha and beta chains got its own library through chain-specific third strand synthesis with indices. Using its own MiXCR run on the 5' RACE reads, TCRdb lists one record per CDR3 protein. The sample includes some 25,000 distinct CDR3 sequences, 8.5% seen only once; the top ten take about 4%. Input material: blood. These receptors came from an adult in good health.

This clonotype was detected many times. This chain uses TRBV10-3 with TRBJ1-1; no firm D call. Trimming left V 3 bases short and J 1 base short, with 9 bases between. From germline, CDR1 is ENHRY and CDR2 SYGVKD. The CDR3 loop spans 14 amino acids. CDR3 protein: CAISEERQNTEAFF. The CDR3 DNA reads as TGTGCCATCAGTGAAGAGAGGCAGAACACTGAAGCTTTCTTT.

At least ten counts were recorded for this clonotype. The genes are TRBV25-1 and TRBJ1-6; unclear D gene. Between the trimmed V and J ends, which lost 6 bases and 5 bases, there was a span of 23 bases. Per the germline V gene, CDR1 is MGHDK and CDR2 is SYGVNS. The length of the CDR3 is 18 residues. CDR3 DNA: TGTGCCAGCAGCCCTCTACCCCTGGCCGACCGCGATAATTCACCCCTCCACTTT. Its translation: CASSPLPLADRDNSPLHF. The full variable domain, rest sourced from reference TRBV25-1 and TRBJ1-6, is EADIYQTPRYLVIGTGKKITLECSQTMGHDKMYWYQQDPGMELHLIHYSYGVNSTEKGDLSSESTVSRIRTEHFPLTLESARPSHTSQYLCASSPLPLADRDNSPLHFGNGTRLTVT.

In its sample, this clonotype was seen a few times. The chain recombines TRBV6-5 with TRBJ1-5; D is perhaps TRBD1 (5 bases). V was trimmed by 7 bases and J by 6 bases, leaving 13 bases between them. This CDR3 contains 13 residues. The germline CDR1 and CDR2 sequences are MNHEY and SVGAGI. CDR3 region: CASMSREGQPQHF. The DNA for the CDR3 is TGTGCCAGCATGTCCAGGGAGGGTCAGCCCCAGCATTTT.

The rearrangement uses TRBV2 and TRBJ2-1; D possibly corresponds to TRBD2 (6 bases). The CDR3 contains 16 residues. Trimming took off 8 bases at V and 0 bases at J, with 17 bases between the two ends. The germline CDR1 and CDR2 sequences are SNHLY and FYNNEI. The CDR3 DNA follows: TGTGCCAGCCTCGTTGGCGGGGCCCCCTCCTACAATGAGCAGTTCTTC. Translation: CASLVGGAPSYNEQFF.